This T cell receptor beta chain was obtained from a study of siplizumab effects on memory and regulatory T cells. Sequencing used immunoSEQ multiplex PCR; TCRdb keeps in-frame clones, though not all of them. The sample holds 100,000 or so clones, 85% to 95% seen once. The V end lost 0 bases, the J end lost 1 base, and 3 bases lay between the germline ends. The germline V gene encodes CDR1 WSHSY and CDR2 SAAADI. The CDR3 is made up of 13 amino acids. The chain couples TRBV10-2 to TRBJ1-2, with unresolved D. The sequencing input was CD4+ T cells sorted from blood. This TCR derives from a human donor in good health. The CDR3 sequence: CASSESDNYGYTF. In nucleotides, the CDR3 is TGCGCCAGCAGTGAGTCGGATAACTATGGCTACACCTTC.